The 32 T cell receptor beta chains in this list originate from one sample, sequenced in a study of technical replicates of blood from a few donors. Using immunoSEQ multiplex PCR, the repertoire was profiled, and TCRdb retains in-frame clones only, with some absent. The top ten clones hold over 4% of a sample with about 75,000 clones, approximately 90% of them seen once. Sequencing was carried out using PBMCs. The receptors come from a human donor in good health. Some clones in this sample may be carry-over from other donors' samples.

This chain joins TRBV5-1 and TRBJ1-4; 11 nucleotides agree with TRBD1. The CDR3 runs 17 residues. The V segment lost 4 bases and the J segment 8 bases; nucleotides outside the gene matches: 13. Germline V lookup: CDR1 SGHRS, CDR2 YFSETQ. Here the CDR3 reads CASSLGNYGTGGEKLFF. CDR3 nucleotide sequence: TGCGCCAGCAGCCTCGGAAACTATGGGACAGGGGGGGAAAAACTGTTTTTT.

A note on this clone: This sample also contains other DNA sequences that code for the same CDR3. This chain connects TRBV12-5 to TRBJ2-7, with 7 nucleotides matching TRBD1. V lost 1 base to trimming and J lost 4 bases; unmatched junction nucleotides: 7. Germline V lookup: CDR1 LGHNT, CDR2 FRNRAP. The CDR3 is made up of 15 amino acids. The CDR3 DNA is TGTGCTAGTGGTTTGGGACAGGGAGCGTCTTACGAGCAGTACTTC. It specifies CASGLGQGASYEQYF.

The rearrangement links TRBV5-5 to TRBJ1-2, with D possibly being TRBD1 (6 bases). Trimming took off 4 bases at V and 2 bases at J, with 15 bases between the two ends. The CDR3 totals 15 residues. Per the germline V gene, CDR1 is SGHKS and CDR2 is YYEKEE (reference sequence). The CDR3 nucleotides are TGTGCCAGCAGCCCCGAGGCAGGGACAAACTATGGCTACACCTTC. Protein sequence: CASSPEAGTNYGYTF.

The chain is built from TRBV7-2 and TRBJ1-6; D possibly corresponds to TRBD1 (6 bases). Per germline, CDR1 SGHTA and CDR2 FQGNSA. With 1 base removed from V and 9 bases from J, the gap between germline ends came to 13 bases. This CDR3 has 15 residues. The CDR3 loop is CASSLVTGSFSPLHF. The CDR3 DNA reads TGTGCCAGCAGCTTAGTAACAGGGTCGTTTTCACCCCTCCACTTT.

CDR3 sequence: CASSPGTRDGYTF. The CDR3 DNA reads TGTGCCAGCAGCCCGGGCACTAGGGATGGCTACACCTTC. This sequence joins TRBV2 and TRBJ1-2; D gene unclear. This CDR3 has 13 amino acids. V was pared by 6 bases and J by 6 bases, with 14 bases between. CDR1 and CDR2 from the germline V gene are SNHLY and FYNNEI.

The chain is built from TRBV9 and TRBJ1-2, with TRBD1 as a possible D gene (6 bases). V lost 4 bases to trimming and J lost 1 base, with 17 bases between them. This CDR3 has 16 residues. The germline CDR1 and CDR2 sequences are SGDLS and YYNGEE. The CDR3 spells CASSRNGGDGNYGYTF. CDR3 bases: TGTGCCAGCAGCCGTAATGGGGGCGATGGTAACTATGGCTACACCTTC.

This chain joins TRBV11-2 and TRBJ2-7; 7 bases line up with TRBD2. Trimming removed 3 bases from V and 1 base from J; junction bases left unmatched: 6. The CDR3 has 15 residues. The germline V gene has CDR1 SGHAT and CDR2 FQNNGV. CDR3 in amino acids: CASSFRREASYEQYF. The CDR3, as DNA: TGTGCCAGCAGCTTTAGACGGGAGGCGTCCTACGAGCAGTACTTC.

This clone was observed a handful of times. The chain joins TRBV29-1 to TRBJ1-1; 10 bases fit TRBD1. The junction had 9 bases not matched to a gene; V was cut back by 7 bases and J by 10 bases. The germline V gene has CDR1 SQVTM and CDR2 ANQGSEA. This CDR3 region has 12 residues. Written as DNA, the CDR3 is TGCAGCGGATCCGGGACAGGGGAAACAGCTTTCTTT. Its protein is CSGSGTGETAFF.

This clone was observed a single time. The chain links TRBV30 to TRBJ2-7, with 7 bases matching TRBD2. The germline CDR1 and CDR2 sequences are GTSNPN and SVGIG (reference sequence). Trimming took 7 bases from V and 0 from J; bases not matched to a gene: 3. The CDR3 loop spans 12 amino acids. CDR3 coding DNA: TGTGCCTTCGGGGGGAGCTCCTACGAGCAGTACTTC. This sequence encodes CAFGGSSYEQYF.

V is TRBV6-1 and J is TRBJ1-3; TRBD1 might be the D (5 bases). Trimming removed 7 bases from V and 4 bases from J, with 14 bases in between. This CDR3 is 14 amino acids long. From germline, CDR1 is MNHNS and CDR2 SASEGT. This CDR3 is CASKTGGVGNTIYF. Written as DNA, the CDR3 is TGTGCCAGCAAGACCGGGGGGGTCGGAAACACCATATATTTT.

The chain recombines TRBV4-1 with TRBJ2-7; D is perhaps TRBD2 (6 bases). The CDR3 extends over 12 amino acids. Germline CDR1 reads MGHRA; CDR2 reads YSYEKL. The V and J ends lost 4 bases and 5 bases respectively, with 9 bases between them. The CDR3 DNA follows: TGCGCCAGCAGCCCCGGAGGGAACGAGCAGTACTTC. This gives the protein CASSPGGNEQYF.

V gene TRBV15 combines with J gene TRBJ1-5, with 8 bases identical to TRBD1. Trimming at V came to 1 base and at J to 3 bases, leaving 5 bases not matched to a gene. The CDR3 is 16 residues long. Germline-derived CDR1 and CDR2 are LNHNV and YYDKDF (reference sequence). CDR3 in DNA: TGTGCCACCAGCAGAGGGACAGGGATGACCAATCAGCCCCAGCATTTT. Amino acids: CATSRGTGMTNQPQHF.

The J gene is TRBJ2-3, the V gene TRBV7-3, with 8 bases that match TRBD2. Trimming at V came to 5 bases and at J to 5 bases, leaving 9 bases not matched to a gene. The germline V gene has CDR1 SGHTA and CDR2 FQGTGA. This CDR3 contains 15 residues. CDR3 nucleotide sequence: TGTGCCAGCAGCCTTGTAGCGGGGAAAGGAGATACGCAGTATTTT. Amino acid sequence: CASSLVAGKGDTQYF.

The chain has TRBV6-5 and TRBJ1-6; TRBD1 might be the D (6 bases). V dropped 8 bases and J dropped 8 bases, with 19 bases sitting between them. The CDR3 consists of 15 residues. The germline V gene encodes CDR1 MNHEY and CDR2 SVGAGI. The CDR3 DNA reads TGTGCCAGCGGATGGACAGCGGCCCGGGATTCACCCCTCCACTTT. Its protein product is CASGWTAARDSPLHF.

This clone has only a few counts. The CDR3 here is CASSTSGGARRDEKLFF. Here the CDR3 DNA reads TGTGCCAGCAGCACTTCTGGGGGGGCACGAAGGGATGAAAAACTGTTTTTT. This chain joins TRBV5-4 and TRBJ1-4; a possible D gene is TRBD1 (6 bases). Germline lookup yields CDR1 SGHNT and CDR2 YYREEE (reference sequence). V was shortened by 4 bases and J by 6 bases, with 22 bases between the two germline ends. The CDR3 has 17 amino acids. The full variable domain, with the rest looked up from reference TRBV5-4 and TRBJ1-4, is ETGVTQSPTHLIKTRGQQVTLRCSSQSGHNTVSWYQQALGQGPQFIFQYYREEENGRGNFPPRFSGLQFPNYSSELNVNALELDDSALYLCASSTSGGARRDEKLFFGSGTQLSVL.

This clone was recorded only once. J is TRBJ2-1 and V is TRBV9; 10 positions match TRBD2. This CDR3 is 17 amino acids long. Germline CDR1 is SGDLS and CDR2 is YYNGEE. V lost 3 bases and J lost 0; bases outside the gene matches: 6. CDR3 DNA: TGTGCCAGCAGCGAGGGACTAGCGAAGAGCTCCTACAATGAGCAGTTCTTC. Amino acids: CASSEGLAKSSYNEQFF.

The chain joins TRBV6-1 to TRBJ2-7; unclear D gene. Per germline, CDR1 MNHNS and CDR2 SASEGT. Trimming cost V 1 base and J 5 bases, with 12 bases left between them. The CDR3 contains 14 residues. This CDR3 is CASSEGRKSDEQYF. The CDR3 nucleotides read TGTGCCAGCAGTGAAGGTCGCAAGTCGGACGAGCAGTACTTC.

The gene calls are TRBV9 and TRBJ2-2; D may be TRBD1 (6 bases). The germline V gene has CDR1 SGDLS and CDR2 YYNGEE. The CDR3 contains 14 residues. Trimming shortened V by 4 bases and J by 8 bases, and 15 bases separated the two germline ends. CDR3 sequence reads: CASSLRNRAGELFF. The CDR3 DNA is TGTGCCAGCAGCCTAAGAAACAGGGCGGGGGAGCTGTTTTTT.

The chain links TRBV5-1 to TRBJ2-5; TRBD1 matches 9 bases. This CDR3 is built from 17 residues. V lost 4 bases and J lost 2; bases outside the gene matches: 12. From germline, CDR1 is SGHRS and CDR2 YFSETQ. DNA for the CDR3: TGCGCCAGCAGCCTAACGCCCCGGGACAGGGCACAAGAGACCCAGTACTTC. It translates to CASSLTPRDRAQETQYF.

The chain links TRBV5-6 to TRBJ2-7; D is possibly TRBD2 (5 bases). The CDR3 spans 15 residues. CDR1 is SGHDT, CDR2 YYEEEE, per germline. Trimming cost V 5 bases and J 7 bases, with 22 bases left between them. CDR3 sequence: CASRLIIGPPGEQYF. The DNA of the CDR3 is TGTGCCAGCAGACTGATAATTGGACCCCCGGGGGAGCAGTACTTC.

The rearrangement links TRBV29-1 to TRBJ2-3; unclear D gene. CDR3 length: 10 residues. Trimming took 8 bases from V and 2 from J, leaving 5 bases between them. Germline CDR1 is SQVTM and CDR2 is ANQGSEA. The CDR3 loop is CSLSTDTQYF. The CDR3 DNA reads TGCAGCCTTTCCACAGATACGCAGTATTTT.

V usage is TRBV5-1 and J usage is TRBJ2-7; 8 bases line up with TRBD1. The CDR3 consists of 13 residues. Germline values: CDR1 SGHRS, CDR2 YFSETQ. The V segment lost 3 bases and the J segment 5 bases; nucleotides outside the gene matches: 4. The CDR3 protein is CASSYGQGNEQYF. CDR3 nucleotide sequence: TGCGCCAGCAGCTATGGACAGGGTAACGAGCAGTACTTC.

The chain is built from TRBV7-9 and TRBJ2-7, with 7 bases aligning to TRBD1. Trimming at V came to 6 bases and at J to 7 bases, leaving 9 bases not matched to a gene. Per the germline V gene, CDR1 is SEHNR and CDR2 is FQNEAQ (reference sequence). There are 13 residues in the CDR3. The CDR3 loop is CASRQQGVEEQYF. As DNA, the CDR3 is TGTGCCAGCAGGCAGCAGGGGGTGGAAGAGCAGTACTTC. Full variable domain (missing parts from reference TRBV7-9 and TRBJ2-7): DTGVSQNPRHKITKRGQNVTFRCDPISEHNRLYWYRQTLGQGPEFLTYFQNEAQLEKSRLLSDRFSAERPKGSFSTLEIQRTEQGDSAMYLCASRQQGVEEQYFGPGTRLTVT.

The chain couples TRBV10-3 to TRBJ1-3, with 7 bases identical to TRBD1. V trimming: 4 bases; J trimming: 2 bases; junction bases outside the gene matches: 11. The CDR3 spans 17 residues. Germline V gives CDR1 ENHRY, CDR2 SYGVKD. The chain's CDR3 is CAISGWTPGQTGNTIYF. Here the CDR3 DNA reads TGTGCCATCAGTGGGTGGACCCCGGGACAGACTGGAAACACCATATATTTT.

The CDR3 nucleotides read TGCAGCGCAGAGGAGGGTGGCACTGAAGCTTTCTTT. Translated: CSAEEGGTEAFF. V and J are TRBV29-1 and TRBJ1-1; D is unclear. The V end was cut by 7 bases, the J end by 4 bases, with 13 bases between. This CDR3 has 12 residues. From germline, CDR1 is SQVTM and CDR2 ANQGSEA.

The CDR3 coding sequence is TGTGCCAGCAGTTACGAGCCGGGATTGGGGGAGCAGTTCTTC. This translates into CASSYEPGLGEQFF. V is TRBV6-5 and J is TRBJ2-1, with a possible D match to TRBD2 (5 bases). The CDR3 contains 14 residues. Looked up from germline, CDR1 is MNHEY and CDR2 is SVGAGI. V lost 2 bases and J lost 10, with 15 bases in between.

This rearrangement joins TRBV29-1 to TRBJ2-7, with 7 bases that match TRBD1. The CDR3 totals 13 residues. Germline values: CDR1 SQVTM, CDR2 ANQGSEA. Trimming took 6 bases from V and 2 from J; bases not matched to a gene: 7. CDR3 loop: CSVETGLTYEQYF. The CDR3 DNA sequence: TGCAGCGTGGAGACAGGGTTGACCTACGAGCAGTACTTC.

The chain couples TRBV23-1 to TRBJ2-7, with D possibly TRBD2 on 7 matching bases. TRBV23-1 falls under the ORF class, with uncertain function. V gave up 4 bases and J gave up 6 bases, with 16 bases separating them. The CDR3 has 14 residues. The CDR3 sequence: CASSRGGQPPEQYF. The CDR3 coding sequence is TGCGCCAGCAGTCGGGGGGGGCAGCCCCCCGAGCAGTACTTC.

Here the CDR3 reads CASSPGESSGGADTQYF. The CDR3 region has the DNA TGTGCCAGCAGCCCCGGGGAGAGTAGCGGGGGGGCAGATACGCAGTATTTT. The rearrangement joins TRBV4-2 to TRBJ2-3; 11 bases fit TRBD2. V shed 4 bases and J 4 bases; nucleotides not matched to a gene: 10. CDR1 and CDR2 (germline): LGHNA, YNFKEQ. CDR3 length equals 17 residues.

The chain recombines TRBV10-3 with TRBJ2-1; no definite D call. V gave up 7 bases and J gave up 5 bases, with 12 bases separating them. The length of the CDR3 is 13 residues. Germline V gene lookup returns CDR1 ENHRY and CDR2 SYGVKD. CDR3 in amino acids: CAITPRLDNEQFF. CDR3 DNA: TGTGCCATCACCCCGAGGCTAGACAATGAGCAGTTCTTC.

The gene calls are TRBV7-8 and TRBJ2-1; 8 bases align to TRBD2. The germline V gene has CDR1 SGHVS and CDR2 FQNEAQ. Trimming at V came to 4 bases and at J to 9 bases, leaving 14 bases not matched to a gene. This CDR3 spans 16 amino acids. DNA for the CDR3: TGTGCCAGCAGCTCAAGAGCGAGAGCGGGAGCTTCTGAGCAGTTCTTC. Translation: CASSSRARAGASEQFF.

The chain is built from TRBV19 and TRBJ2-6; 8 bases line up with TRBD1. The length of the CDR3 is 18 residues. The V gene's germline CDR1 is LNHDA and CDR2 SQIVND (reference sequence). Losses at the gene ends were 6 bases for V and 0 bases for J; bases not matched to a gene: 10. The CDR3 sequence is CASRGQGGLASGANVLTF. The CDR3 DNA reads as TGTGCCAGTAGAGGACAGGGAGGATTAGCCTCTGGGGCCAACGTCCTGACTTTC.